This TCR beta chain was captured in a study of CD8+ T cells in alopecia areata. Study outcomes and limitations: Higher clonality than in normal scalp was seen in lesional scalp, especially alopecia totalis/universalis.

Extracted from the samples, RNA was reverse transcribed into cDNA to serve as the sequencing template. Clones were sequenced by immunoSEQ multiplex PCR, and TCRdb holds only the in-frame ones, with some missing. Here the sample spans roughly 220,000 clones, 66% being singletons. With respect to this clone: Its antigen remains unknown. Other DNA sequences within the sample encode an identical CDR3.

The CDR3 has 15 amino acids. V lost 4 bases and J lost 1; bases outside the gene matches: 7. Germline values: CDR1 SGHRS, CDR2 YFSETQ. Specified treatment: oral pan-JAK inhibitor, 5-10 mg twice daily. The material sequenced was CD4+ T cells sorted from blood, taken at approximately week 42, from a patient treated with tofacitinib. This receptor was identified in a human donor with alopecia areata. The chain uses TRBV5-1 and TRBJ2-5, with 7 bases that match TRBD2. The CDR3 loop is CASSDGLAAQETQYF. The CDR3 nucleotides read TGCGCCAGCAGCGATGGGCTAGCGGCCCAAGAGACCCAGTACTTC.